This TCR beta chain derives from a study of T cell changes during pregnancy in multiple sclerosis. TCRdb's copy holds only in-frame clones and misses some; the assay was immunoSEQ multiplex PCR. The data contain around 60,000 clones, 75% to 95% of them singletons. CDR1 is LGHNA and CDR2 is YNFKEQ in the germline V gene. This CDR3 has 18 amino acids. V was pared by 4 bases and J by 5 bases, with 10 bases of the junction left unmatched. This sample comprised CD4+ T cells from peripheral blood mononuclear cells, obtained after pregnancy. The chain employs TRBV4-2 and TRBJ2-5; 16 nucleotides match TRBD2. The receptor was derived from a female donor in good health, enrolled as a control in a pregnancy study. CDR3 loop: CASSPGTSGGAGGETQYF. CDR3 sequence (DNA): TGTGCCAGCAGCCCTGGGACTAGCGGGGGGGCCGGGGGGGAGACCCAGTACTTC.